The 18 T cell receptor beta chains reported below all come from one sample, sequenced in a study of CD4 T cell repertoires in COVID-19. TCRdb keeps only in-frame clones here, not all; method: immunoSEQ multiplex PCR. The table shows 60,000 to 90,000 clones, with around four fifths occurring only once. The source material was CD4+ T cells from peripheral blood, sampled after recovery from COVID-19. The receptors were sampled from a human donor who had COVID-19.

The rearrangement links TRBV9 to TRBJ1-3; TRBD1 might be the D (6 bases). CDR1 and CDR2 from the germline V gene are SGDLS and YYNGEE. V lost 0 bases, J lost 4 bases, and 8 bases lay in between. This CDR3 is 14 amino acids long. The DNA for the CDR3 is TGTGCCAGCAGCGTAGGCACAGGGGGAAACACCATATATTTT. Its translation is CASSVGTGGNTIYF. Supplemented by reference TRBV9 and TRBJ1-3, the full variable domain reads DSGVTQTPKHLITATGQRVTLRCSPRSGDLSVYWYQQSLDQGLQFLIQYYNGEERAKGNILERFSAQQFPDLHSELNLSSLELGDSALYFCASSVGTGGNTIYFGEGSWLTVV.

The CDR3 is CASTTSPLNYGYTF. The CDR3 DNA reads TGTGCCAGCACTACGAGTCCTCTGAACTATGGCTACACCTTC. The chain recombines TRBV28 with TRBJ1-2, with D unclear. CDR1 is MDHEN and CDR2 is SYDVKM in the germline V gene. This CDR3 is 14 amino acids long. V was pared by 7 bases and J by 2 bases, with 14 bases between.

This clone appeared a few times. This chain uses TRBV19 with TRBJ2-4, with D unresolved. The germline V gene encodes CDR1 LNHDA and CDR2 SQIVND (reference sequence). The CDR3 runs to 18 residues. V shed 2 bases and J shed 0 bases, with 17 bases lying between them. CDR3 sequence: CASSISAGELLAKNIQYF. The DNA of the CDR3 is TGTGCCAGTAGTATATCGGCAGGCGAGCTTCTAGCCAAAAACATTCAGTACTTC. The entire variable domain, with the rest obtained from reference TRBV19 and TRBJ2-4, is as follows: DGGITQSPKYLFRKEGQNVTLSCEQNLNHDAMYWYRQDPGQGLRLIYYSQIVNDFQKGDIAEGYSVSREKKESFPLTVTSAQKNPTAFYLCASSISAGELLAKNIQYFGAGTRLSVL.

CDR3 nucleotide sequence: TGTGCCAGCAGCTTGGACAGGTTCACAGATACGCAGTATTTT. Protein sequence: CASSLDRFTDTQYF. The rearrangement joins TRBV5-6 to TRBJ2-3; tentative D call: TRBD1 (5 bases). The CDR3 contains 14 residues. CDR1 SGHDT and CDR2 YYEEEE come from the germline V gene. The V end was cut by 0 bases, the J end by 2 bases, with 7 bases between.

The V and J genes are TRBV6-5 and TRBJ1-4; D remains unclear. Trimming left V 5 bases short and J 8 bases short, with 15 bases between. Germline V gene sequence: CDR1 MNHEY, CDR2 SVGAGI. There are 14 residues in the CDR3. The CDR3: CASSITGREEKLFF. CDR3 DNA sequence: TGTGCCAGCAGTATTACGGGTCGAGAGGAAAAACTGTTTTTT.

The V and J genes are TRBV11-1 and TRBJ1-1; a possible D gene is TRBD1 (5 bases). Trimming shortened V by 4 bases and J by 1 base, and 13 bases separated the two germline ends. CDR1 SGHAT and CDR2 FQDESV come from the germline V gene (reference sequence). The CDR3 has 15 amino acids. CDR3 amino acids: CASSWVGAGNTEAFF. For the CDR3, the DNA is TGTGCCAGCAGCTGGGTAGGGGCCGGGAACACTGAAGCTTTCTTT.

The chain joins TRBV10-3 to TRBJ2-1; 12 bases fit TRBD2. After removal of 3 bases from V and 4 bases from J, the junction contained 4 bases not matched to a gene. The CDR3 covers 16 residues. Looked up from germline, CDR1 is ENHRY and CDR2 is SYGVKD. DNA for the CDR3: TGTGCCATCAGTGATACGACTAGCGGGAGATACAATGAGCAGTTCTTC. This translates into CAISDTTSGRYNEQFF.

The V and J genes are TRBV5-5 and TRBJ1-2, with D possibly matching TRBD1 (5 bases). The V end was cut by 5 bases, the J end by 0 bases, with 23 bases between. Germline loops: CDR1 SGHKS, CDR2 YYEKEE (reference sequence). CDR3 size: 18 residues. This chain's CDR3 is CASSVAGLDRAPNYGYTF. DNA for the CDR3: TGTGCCAGCAGTGTTGCGGGGCTTGACAGAGCCCCTAACTATGGCTACACCTTC.

This rearrangement joins TRBV10-3 to TRBJ1-2; D remains ambiguous. Germline V gene data show CDR1 as ENHRY and CDR2 as SYGVKD. Trimming removed 4 bases from V and 8 bases from J, with 11 bases in between. The CDR3 is 12 residues long. CDR3 sequence: CAISASGTGYTF. CDR3 nucleotides: TGTGCCATCAGTGCGAGTGGCACCGGCTACACCTTC.

This CDR3 is CASRVAGDLNEQFF. As DNA, the CDR3 is TGTGCCAGCAGGGTAGCGGGAGACCTGAATGAGCAGTTCTTC. The chain joins TRBV6-6 to TRBJ2-1, with 9 positions matching TRBD2. There are 14 residues in the CDR3. In germline, CDR1 is MNHNY, CDR2 SVGAGI (reference sequence). Trimming removed 6 bases from V and 7 bases from J; junction bases left unmatched: 7.

This clone was seen a handful of times. This chain connects TRBV28 to TRBJ2-7; perhaps TRBD2 as D (5 bases). CDR1 and CDR2 (germline): MDHEN, SYDVKM. The V gene lost 5 bases and the J gene lost 6 bases, with 17 bases spanning the gap. This CDR3 contains 14 residues. The CDR3, as DNA: TGTGCCAGCAGTCCAACGGGGTTTAGCTCCGAGCAGTACTTC. Its translation: CASSPTGFSSEQYF.

V gene TRBV15 combines with J gene TRBJ1-5, with a tentative D call TRBD1 (6 bases). The V gene's germline CDR1 is LNHNV and CDR2 YYDKDF (reference sequence). This CDR3 has 15 amino acids. V was pared by 2 bases and J by 4 bases, with 12 bases between. CDR3: CATSRPDRENQPQHF. CDR3 DNA sequence: TGTGCCACCAGCAGACCGGACAGAGAAAATCAGCCCCAGCATTTT. The whole variable domain, remainder taken from reference TRBV15 and TRBJ1-5, is DAMVIQNPRYQVTQFGKPVTLSCSQTLNHNVMYWYQQKSSQAPKLLFHYYDKDFNNEADTPDNFQSRRPNTSFCFLDIRSPGLGDTAMYLCATSRPDRENQPQHFGDGTRLSIL.

The chain employs TRBV2 and TRBJ1-5; tentatively, D is TRBD1 (5 bases). V lost 4 bases and J 7 bases, leaving 14 bases between the germline ends. The CDR3 spans 14 residues. Germline CDR1 SNHLY, CDR2 FYNNEI. The CDR3 is CASSGARGAQPQHF. CDR3 bases: TGTGCCAGCAGTGGAGCGAGAGGGGCACAGCCCCAGCATTTT.

The chain links TRBV10-2 to TRBJ2-1; 8 nucleotides align to TRBD2. The CDR3 has 17 residues. V shed 8 bases and J 9 bases; nucleotides not matched to a gene: 21. Germline-derived CDR1 and CDR2 are WSHSY and SAAADI. CDR3 in amino acids: CASERFLAGLTAGEQFF. CDR3 nucleotides: TGCGCCAGCGAACGATTTTTAGCGGGACTAACGGCCGGTGAGCAGTTCTTC.

In its sample, this clone was seen a few times. The J gene is TRBJ1-1, the V gene TRBV30; D not resolved. This CDR3 spans 13 amino acids. V was clipped by 2 bases and J by 1 base, with 8 bases between them. CDR1 GTSNPN and CDR2 SVGIG come from the germline V gene (reference sequence). CDR3 region: CAWSFAGNTEAFF. CDR3 nucleotide sequence: TGTGCCTGGAGTTTTGCTGGGAACACTGAAGCTTTCTTT.

The CDR3 reads CASSPRLSGTSGLYNEQFF. CDR3 coding DNA: TGTGCCAGCTCACCCCGGCTAAGTGGGACTAGCGGCCTGTACAATGAGCAGTTCTTC. This chain uses TRBV18 with TRBJ2-1, with 11 bases lining up with TRBD2. From germline, CDR1 is KGHSH and CDR2 LQKENI. The CDR3 is 19 amino acids. Trimming removed 3 bases from V and 4 bases from J; junction bases left unmatched: 14.

The chain links TRBV24-1 to TRBJ2-7; unclear D gene. Germline loops: CDR1 KGHDR, CDR2 SFDVKD. The CDR3 is 13 residues long. Trimming took 2 bases from V and 5 from J, leaving 9 bases between them. The CDR3 region is CATSDSLTDEQYF. The CDR3 DNA reads TGTGCCACCAGTGATTCCCTGACCGACGAGCAGTACTTC.

The chain carries TRBV6-4 and TRBJ2-5; either TRBD1 or TRBD2 may supply D (5 bases each). The CDR3 runs to 14 residues. In germline, CDR1 is MRHNA, CDR2 SNTAGT. V lost 6 bases to trimming and J lost 9 bases, with 20 bases between them. CDR3 sequence reads: CASSDPGRRVSQYF. CDR3 in DNA: TGTGCCAGCAGCGACCCGGGACGGCGAGTTTCCCAGTACTTC.